This TCR beta chain appears in the sequencing data of a study of human T cells and chemical hapten exposure. Turning to the study itself: TCR yields per sample varied mostly from small pooled library volume differences. Findings and limits, study-wide: TCRs exceeding a frequency of 1 in 1000 stayed unchanged under DPC sensitization.

The authors' total RNA extraction used unfractionated whole blood. Unique molecular identifiers were affixed to discrete cDNA molecules within the library. In the study's own analysis: Counting gave a median of roughly 100,000 TCRs per sample, with values ranging from about 20,000 to 750,000. TCRdb reprocessed the reads with MiXCR, giving one entry per CDR3 protein. TCRdb, not the authors, supplied the V and J calls. Of about 120,000 distinct CDR3 sequences in the sample, about 8.9% were seen once. With 11 bases removed from V and 0 bases from J, the gap between germline ends came to 13 bases. Germline V gene sequence: CDR1 MNHNS, CDR2 SASEGT. The CDR3 contains 13 residues. This clonotype was detected many times. The antigen remains undetermined.

V usage is TRBV6-1 and J usage is TRBJ1-1; no reliable D call. The sequence derives from a human donor in good health. Some clones in this sample may be carry-over from other donors' samples. Material for sequencing was whole blood. CDR3 DNA: TGTGCCGCCGGAGGGCGGATGAACACTGAAGCTTTCTTT. Translating gives CAAGGRMNTEAFF.